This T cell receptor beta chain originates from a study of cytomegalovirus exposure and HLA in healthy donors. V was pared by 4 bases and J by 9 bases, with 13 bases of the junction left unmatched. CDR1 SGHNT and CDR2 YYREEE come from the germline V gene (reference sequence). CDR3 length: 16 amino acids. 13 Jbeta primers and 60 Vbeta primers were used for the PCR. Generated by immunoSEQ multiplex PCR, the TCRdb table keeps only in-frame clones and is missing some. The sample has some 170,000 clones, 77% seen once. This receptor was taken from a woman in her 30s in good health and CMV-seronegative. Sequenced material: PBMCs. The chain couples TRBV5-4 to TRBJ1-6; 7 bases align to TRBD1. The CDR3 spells CASSKQGTLSGSPLHF. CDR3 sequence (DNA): TGTGCCAGCAGCAAACAGGGGACTTTGTCTGGTTCACCCCTCCACTTT.